These T cell receptor beta chains were read from a single sample in a study of blood T cell repertoires in COVID-19. The protocol was immunoSEQ multiplex PCR, while the TCRdb copy is restricted to in-frame clones and leaves out a portion. The sample carries some 310,000 clones, 90% recorded once. Material: peripheral blood. The receptor set was obtained from a young woman with COVID-19, enrolled during active disease. Both conserved end residues are part of each CDR3. D genes are given only for firm matches. Rows may omit the clone size; those that give it use once, few, many or a size class.

j_gene	abundance	v_gene	d_gene	CDR3nt	CDR3aa
TRBJ2-2	-	TRBV24-1	TRBD2	TGTGCCACCAAGGTAGGCGGGAGAGACACCGGGGAGCTGTTTTTT	CATKVGGRDTGELFF
TRBJ2-1	-	TRBV11-2	TRBD2	TGTGCCAGCAGCTTCAGACTAGCGGGAGATAGAAATGAGCAGTTCTTC	CASSFRLAGDRNEQFF
TRBJ2-7	-	TRBV5-6	-	TGTGCCAGCAGCTTGGGGGCAGGGACCTACGAGCAGTACTTC	CASSLGAGTYEQYF
TRBJ2-5	once	TRBV9	-	TGTGCCAGCAGCGTAGGCGGTCACTCAACGGGTCAGGAGACCCAGTACTTC	CASSVGGHSTGQETQYF
TRBJ2-7	-	TRBV19	TRBD2	TGTGCCAGTAGTAAGCGGGAGGGCCTTTTGGGCGAGCAGTACTTC	CASSKREGLLGEQYF
TRBJ2-3	once	TRBV30	TRBD2	TGTGCCTGGAGTGAGGATAGCGGGAGCGCAGATACGCAGTATTTT	CAWSEDSGSADTQYF
TRBJ2-2	-	TRBV5-1	TRBD2	TGCGCCAGCAGTCTAGCGGGAGGGCCCATCGGGGAGCTGTTTTTT	CASSLAGGPIGELFF
TRBJ1-1	-	TRBV9	-	TGTGCCAGCAGACAGGCCTCACCCGGTACTGAAGCTTTCTTT	CASRQASPGTEAFF
TRBJ1-1	-	TRBV5-4	-	TGTGCCAGCAGCTTCCAGGGGACCTCAAGAACTGAAGCTTTCTTT	CASSFQGTSRTEAFF
TRBJ2-3	-	TRBV2	TRBD2	TGTGCCAGCGTAGCGGGCACGAGCACAGATACGCAGTATTTT	CASVAGTSTDTQYF
TRBJ2-7	-	TRBV28	-	TGTGCCAGCACTGCGCCAGGGGCCCACCGCGAGCAGTACTTC	CASTAPGAHREQYF
TRBJ2-3	-	TRBV19	-	TGTGCCAGTAGTATAGCAAGGGACTCCTCAGATACGCAGTATTTT	CASSIARDSSDTQYF
TRBJ2-1	-	TRBV13	-	TGTGCCAGCAGCTCCAGATACAATGAGCAGTTCTTC	CASSSRYNEQFF
TRBJ1-4	-	TRBV4-1	TRBD1	TGCGCCAGCAGCCAAGATACGGGACAGGGTTGGGAAAAACTGTTTTTT	CASSQDTGQGWEKLFF
TRBJ2-7	-	TRBV7-2	-	TGTGCCAGCAGCTTAGTTGTAGGGCGGGCAGGAAACTACGAGCAGTACTTC	CASSLVVGRAGNYEQYF
TRBJ1-6	-	TRBV6-1	-	TGTGCCAGCAGTGAACAGGGCGGATCACCCCTCCACTTT	CASSEQGGSPLHF
TRBJ2-7	once	TRBV3-1/TRBV3-2	-	TGTGCCAGCAGCCTCCGGTCCGGAGGTGATTACGAGCAGTACTTC	CASSLRSGGDYEQYF
TRBJ2-5	few	TRBV7-3	TRBD2	TGTGCCAGCAGCTGGACTAGCGGGGAGACCCAGTACTTC	CASSWTSGETQYF
TRBJ2-7	-	TRBV5-5	-	TGTGCCAGCAGCTTGGGGCCAACCTACGAGCAGTACTTC	CASSLGPTYEQYF
TRBJ2-3	-	TRBV6-1	-	TGTGCCAGCAGTGAATCGGTCGGGAGCCCCACAGATACGCAGTATTTT	CASSESVGSPTDTQYF
TRBJ2-2	-	TRBV14	-	TGTGCCAGCAGCCAAGATAGGCAGGGAAACACCGGGGAGCTGTTTTTT	CASSQDRQGNTGELFF
TRBJ2-7	-	TRBV20-1	TRBD1	TGCAGTGCTAGTCAGGCCGGGACAGGGTTGAACGAGCAGTACTTC	CSASQAGTGLNEQYF
TRBJ2-7	-	TRBV19	TRBD2	TGTGCCAGTAGTATGCTAGCGGGAGGTTTCTACGAGCAGTACTTC	CASSMLAGGFYEQYF
TRBJ2-2	-	TRBV5-1	TRBD2	TGCGCCAGCAGCTGGCCTCTAGCGGGAGTAGTTTCCGGGGAGCTGTTTTTT	CASSWPLAGVVSGELFF
TRBJ1-2	once	TRBV5-4	-	TGTGCCAGCAGCTTGGGGGGGCGGGATGGCTACACCTTC	CASSLGGRDGYTF
TRBJ2-2	-	TRBV11-2	TRBD1	TGTGCCAGCAGCTTAGATCCCCAGGGGGCAGGAACCGGGGAGCTGTTTTTT	CASSLDPQGAGTGELFF
TRBJ1-6	few	TRBV10-1	-	TGCGCCAGCAGTGAGACCCTCGGGAATAATTCACCCCTCCACTTT	CASSETLGNNSPLHF
TRBJ1-6	once	TRBV29-1	TRBD1	TGCAGCGTAGTTTTGGGACAGTCCACCTCCTATAATTCACCCCTCCACTTT	CSVVLGQSTSYNSPLHF
TRBJ2-5	-	TRBV29-1	TRBD1	TGCAGCGTCGGGACGACAGGGCAAGAGACCCAGTACTTC	CSVGTTGQETQYF
TRBJ2-2	-	TRBV9	TRBD1	TGTGCCAGCAGTTCCGGACAGGGACGTAAAACCGGGGAGCTGTTTTTT	CASSSGQGRKTGELFF
TRBJ1-2	-	TRBV19	TRBD1	TGTGCCAGTAGTTCTGTGGACAGGGTCTATGGCTACACCTTC	CASSSVDRVYGYTF
TRBJ1-1	-	TRBV28	-	TGTGCCAGCAGTTTACCTACAGCTATGAACACTGAAGCTTTCTTT	CASSLPTAMNTEAFF
TRBJ2-3	-	TRBV9	-	TGTGCCAGCAGCGTACCGGGTACAGATACGCAGTATTTT	CASSVPGTDTQYF
TRBJ2-1	once	TRBV27	-	TGTGCCAGCAGTTATCTCTCGAGAGTCAATGAGCAGTTCTTC	CASSYLSRVNEQFF
TRBJ2-1	-	TRBV5-1	TRBD1	TGCGCCAGCAGCATCCAGACAGGGAGCTCCTACAATGAGCAGTTCTTC	CASSIQTGSSYNEQFF
TRBJ2-3	once	TRBV3-1/TRBV3-2	-	TGTGCCAGCAGCCGACCAGGTTCAGGCACAGATACGCAGTATTTT	CASSRPGSGTDTQYF
TRBJ2-3	-	TRBV25-1	TRBD2	TGTGCCAGCAGCGCCGGGACTAGCCGAGCAGATACGCAGTATTTT	CASSAGTSRADTQYF
TRBJ1-1	-	TRBV5-1	-	TGCGCCAGCAGCTCAGGAGGACAGCTGAACACTGAAGCTTTCTTT	CASSSGGQLNTEAFF
TRBJ2-3	-	TRBV2	TRBD1	TGTGCCAGCAGGAGGGACGGACAGGGAGCAGATACGCAGTATTTT	CASRRDGQGADTQYF
TRBJ1-5	-	TRBV5-6	TRBD1	TGTGCCAGCAGCTCGCTAACCCCAGGGGGAAATAGCAATCAGCCCCAGCATTTT	CASSSLTPGGNSNQPQHF
TRBJ1-2	once	TRBV30	TRBD1	TGTGCCTGGAGTGTACGGCAGGGGGCGGCGGGCTACACCTTC	CAWSVRQGAAGYTF
TRBJ1-6	few	TRBV7-9	TRBD1	TGTGCCAGCAGCAGAGGACAGGGATTGATACCCCTCCACTTT	CASSRGQGLIPLHF